There are a few counts of the clone carrying this T cell receptor beta chain. As yet, its antigen is unknown. This sample was included in a study of beta chain features in type 1 diabetes. Study-wide results and caveats: Researchers report that Type 1 diabetes patients had moderately but significantly shorter TCRB CDR3s across all four CD4+ subsets. cDNA-based sequencing might over-represent cells highly expressing TCR.

Germline loops: CDR1 SEHNR, CDR2 FQNEAQ (reference sequence). This CDR3 has 16 amino acids. Between the trimmed V and J ends, which lost 4 bases and 3 bases, there was a span of 16 bases. The sequenced template was cDNA made from the entire isolated RNA. The table came from immunoSEQ multiplex PCR; TCRdb's copy has only in-frame clones and leaves some out. The sample lists hundreds of thousands of clones; roughly 12% were seen once. Averaging roughly 100 mL, one heparinised blood draw was given by each donor. CD4+ naive, central memory, regulatory and stem cell-like memory cells were sorted via CD45RO/CCR7/CD25/CD127/CD95/CD27.

Source material: naive CD4+ T cells from blood. The chain carries TRBV7-9 and TRBJ2-1; tentative D call: TRBD1 (8 bases). The sequence derives from a man aged 18 to 30 with type 1 diabetes. The CDR3 protein is CASSSGGQDIYNEQFF. Here the CDR3 DNA reads TGTGCCAGCAGCTCGGGGGGACAGGACATCTACAATGAGCAGTTCTTC.